A selection of T cell receptor beta chains follows, all from one sample in a study of a mutant IDH1 vaccine in newly diagnosed glioma. TCRdb's table, derived via immunoSEQ multiplex PCR, lists solely in-frame clones and lacks some. This table holds about 32,000 clones, roughly 87% found once. This sample comprised PBMCs, obtained from a glioma patient treated with radiotherapy, temozolomide or both. Receptor source: a man aged 25-45 years with glioma. Each CDR3 is given with its conserved first and last residue. Fields, in order: J gene, D gene, clone size, V gene, CDR3 DNA, CDR3 protein. D genes are given only for firm matches. For some rows the clone size is stated as once, few or many, or as a class when expanded; others skip it.

TRBJ2-2,TRBD2,NA,TRBV29-1,TGCAGCGTCAAGCGGGGGGACCCAGCCGGGGAGCTGTTTTTT,CSVKRGDPAGELFF
TRBJ1-1,NA,NA,TRBV18,TGTGCCAGCTCACTCCGCCCCGAGGGGGCTGAAGCTTTCTTT,CASSLRPEGAEAFF
TRBJ1-1,NA,NA,TRBV9,TGTGCCAGCAGCGCCCTAGGGGTGAGGAACACTGAAGCTTTCTTT,CASSALGVRNTEAFF
TRBJ1-1,NA,NA,TRBV6-6,TGTGCCAGCAAGGTGGGGTCGGTTACTGAAGCTTTCTTT,CASKVGSVTEAFF
TRBJ2-1,NA,NA,TRBV10-3,TGTGCCACCGAAAGCGGTGAATTAAGATACAATGAGCAGTTCTTC,CATESGELRYNEQFF
TRBJ2-2,NA,NA,TRBV28,TGTGCCAGCAGTTTCAACACCGGGGAGCTGTTTTTT,CASSFNTGELFF
TRBJ2-1,NA,NA,TRBV30,TGTGCCCATATCCCCAGGCAGGGACGGAATGAGCAGTTCTTC,CAHIPRQGRNEQFF
TRBJ1-6,TRBD1,NA,TRBV7-2,TGTGCCAGCAGCCTTCAGACAGGGGGCAATTCACCCCTCCACTTT,CASSLQTGGNSPLHF
TRBJ1-1,NA,NA,TRBV7-2,TGTGCCAGCAGCCCAGGGGCAGGAATGAGTGAAGCTTTCTTT,CASSPGAGMSEAFF
TRBJ1-1,NA,NA,TRBV7-8,TGTGCCAGCAGCTTAAGGAGGGACACTGAAGCTTTCTTT,CASSLRRDTEAFF
TRBJ1-2,NA,NA,TRBV4-1,TGCGCCAGCAGCCAAGAACGGGAGGGGTTGGTTGGCTACACCTTC,CASSQEREGLVGYTF
TRBJ2-3,NA,NA,TRBV5-1,TGCGCCAGCAAGCCGGGACAGTACTTGCGGGGGAGCACAGATACGCAGTATTTT,CASKPGQYLRGSTDTQYF
TRBJ1-1,NA,NA,TRBV4-1,TGCGCCAGCAGCCTTCGATCGGCGGGAGGGAACACTGAAGCTTTCTTT,CASSLRSAGGNTEAFF
TRBJ1-5,TRBD1,NA,TRBV27,TGTGCCAGCAGACCAGGGGGCGCTTATCAGCCCCAGCATTTT,CASRPGGAYQPQHF
TRBJ2-1,NA,NA,TRBV4-3,TGCGCCAGCAGCCAAGTTTCTTCCATCGAAAGGGATGAGCAGTTCTTC,CASSQVSSIERDEQFF
TRBJ1-5,NA,NA,TRBV30,TGTGCCTGGAGTGCAGGCGGATGGGGAGACCGGCCCCAGCATTTT,CAWSAGGWGDRPQHF
TRBJ1-4,NA,NA,TRBV5-4,TGTGCCAGCAGCTCGGACAAGGATGATGAAAAACTGTTTTTT,CASSSDKDDEKLFF
TRBJ2-1,TRBD2,NA,TRBV5-4,TGTGCCAGCAGCACTGGAGGGGCGGGGGGGACCTACAATGAGCAGTTCTTC,CASSTGGAGGTYNEQFF
TRBJ1-1,NA,NA,TRBV6-6,TGTGCCAGCAGCTTCGGACAAGTGAACACTGAAGCTTTCTTT,CASSFGQVNTEAFF
TRBJ1-1,TRBD1,once,TRBV5-1,TGCGCCAGCAGCTTGGTTACAGGGGAATACCCTGAAGCTTTCTTT,CASSLVTGEYPEAFF
TRBJ1-1,NA,NA,TRBV5-4,TGTGCCAGCAGCTTGGCCGGAAAAGGAACTGAAGCTTTCTTT,CASSLAGKGTEAFF
TRBJ2-1,TRBD2,NA,TRBV4-3,TGCGCCAGCAGCCAAGACCTAAGCGGGGGGGCATACAATGAGCAGTTCTTC,CASSQDLSGGAYNEQFF
TRBJ1-4,NA,NA,TRBV7-9,TGTGCCAGCAGCTTAGATGCGGAAACTAATGAAAAACTGTTTTTT,CASSLDAETNEKLFF
TRBJ1-4,TRBD1,NA,TRBV5-6,TGTGCCAGCAGCACCGCCGGACAGGGTGAAAAACTGTTTTTT,CASSTAGQGEKLFF
TRBJ1-1,NA,NA,TRBV30,TGTGCCTGGACACTCATGAACACTGAAGCTTTCTTT,CAWTLMNTEAFF
TRBJ1-2,NA,NA,TRBV6-5,TGTGCCAGCAGCCAACGAATCTCAGGTCTCCTTGGCTACACCTTC,CASSQRISGLLGYTF
TRBJ1-2,TRBD1,NA,TRBV5-3,TGTGCCAGAAGCTTGGTACGGGACAGATCTAACTATGGCTACACCTTC,CARSLVRDRSNYGYTF
TRBJ1-2,TRBD1,NA,TRBV5-6,TGTGCCAGCAGCCCAGGGACAGGGGGTGGCGACTATGGCTACACCTTC,CASSPGTGGGDYGYTF
TRBJ1-2,NA,NA,TRBV30,TGTGCCTGGAGTGTACGAAGAACCTATGGCTACACCTTC,CAWSVRRTYGYTF
TRBJ1-2,NA,NA,TRBV28,TGTGCCAGCAGTTTAGACGGGGCCGATGGCTACACCTTC,CASSLDGADGYTF
TRBJ1-2,TRBD1,NA,TRBV10-2,TGCGCCAGCAGTGAGGAGGACAGGGGATATGGCTACACCTTC,CASSEEDRGYGYTF
TRBJ1-4,NA,once,TRBV9,TGTGCCAGCAGCGTCACCGCTGCAACTAATGAAAAACTGTTTTTT,CASSVTAATNEKLFF
TRBJ2-7,TRBD2,NA,TRBV10-3,TGTGCCATCAGGCAACAGCGGGAAATCTACGAGCAGTACTTC,CAIRQQREIYEQYF
TRBJ1-1,NA,NA,TRBV6-6,TGTGCCAGCAAACAGGGATCGGGGAACACTGAAGCTTTCTTT,CASKQGSGNTEAFF
TRBJ2-2,NA,NA,TRBV19,TGTGCCAGTAGCCGGATGCAGGGGAGCACCGGGGAGCTGTTTTTT,CASSRMQGSTGELFF
TRBJ1-4,NA,NA,TRBV14,TGTGCCAGCAGCCAAGATCCGATTTTGGGAGGGTCTAATGAAAAACTGTTTTTT,CASSQDPILGGSNEKLFF
TRBJ2-1,TRBD2,NA,TRBV10-1,TGCGCCAGCAGTGAGTCCGGACTAGCGGGGGCCTCCTACAATGAGCAGTTCTTC,CASSESGLAGASYNEQFF
TRBJ2-2,TRBD1,NA,TRBV25-1,TGTGCCAGCTCGGCCCGGGCAGGGGGACCCGGGGAGCTGTTTTTT,CASSARAGGPGELFF
TRBJ1-6,NA,once,TRBV7-2,TGTGCCAGCAGCCGGAGAGGGGTGCGGGAATCACCCCTCCACTTT,CASSRRGVRESPLHF
TRBJ2-7,NA,NA,TRBV14,TGTGCCAGCAGCGCCCGTCGGACACGGTCGAGTGAGCAGTACTTC,CASSARRTRSSEQYF
TRBJ2-1,TRBD1,NA,TRBV7-9,TGTGCCAGCAGCTTAGGGACAGGGATCCATGAGCAGTTCTTC,CASSLGTGIHEQFF
TRBJ1-2,NA,NA,TRBV28,TGTGCCAGCCGACAAACCGCTAACTATGGCTACACCTTC,CASRQTANYGYTF
TRBJ1-1,NA,NA,TRBV18,TGTGCCAGCTCACCACCGGGCGACAAGGAAGCTTTCTTT,CASSPPGDKEAFF
TRBJ2-3,TRBD1,NA,TRBV14,TGTGCCAGCAGCCAACGAACAGGGGGCACAGATACGCAGTATTTT,CASSQRTGGTDTQYF
TRBJ2-1,NA,NA,TRBV5-1,TGCGCCAGCAGCTTGAATCTGCCTGTCAGGGCCGATGAGCAGTTCTTC,CASSLNLPVRADEQFF
TRBJ1-4,NA,NA,TRBV9,TGTGCCAGCAGCGTAGATGTGGGGGATGAAAAACTGTTTTTT,CASSVDVGDEKLFF
TRBJ2-2,TRBD2,NA,TRBV9,TGTGCCAGCAGCGTAGGAGTTGCGGGGGGGTACACCGGGGAGCTGTTTTTT,CASSVGVAGGYTGELFF
TRBJ2-7,TRBD2,NA,TRBV19,TGTGCCAGTAGTAGACCGGGACTAGCGGGAGTTGATGAGCAGTACTTC,CASSRPGLAGVDEQYF
TRBJ2-1,NA,NA,TRBV2,TGTGCCAGCAGTGAACTAGCGATTCGGAGGTGGGGCAATGAGCAGTTCTTC,CASSELAIRRWGNEQFF
TRBJ2-6,NA,NA,TRBV19,TGTGCCAGTAGTATAACCGCGGGGGCCAACGTCCTGACTTTC,CASSITAGANVLTF